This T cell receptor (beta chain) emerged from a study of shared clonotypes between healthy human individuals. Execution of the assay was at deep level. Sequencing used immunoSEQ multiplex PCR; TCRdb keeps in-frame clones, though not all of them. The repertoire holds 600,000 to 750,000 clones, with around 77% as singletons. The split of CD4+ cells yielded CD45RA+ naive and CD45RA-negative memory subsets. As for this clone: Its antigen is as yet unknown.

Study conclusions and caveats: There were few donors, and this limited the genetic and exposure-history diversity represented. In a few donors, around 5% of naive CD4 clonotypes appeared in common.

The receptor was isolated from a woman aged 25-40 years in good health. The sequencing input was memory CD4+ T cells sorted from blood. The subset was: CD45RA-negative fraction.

The CDR3 spells CASSHSGGYQPQHF. CDR3 in DNA: TGTGCCAGCAGCCACAGCGGGGGATATCAGCCCCAGCATTTT. The chain carries TRBV7-8 and TRBJ1-5; tentative D call: TRBD1 (5 bases). V was shortened by 5 bases and J by 5 bases, with 13 bases between the two germline ends. This CDR3 spans 14 amino acids. CDR1 is SGHVS and CDR2 is FQNEAQ in the germline V gene.